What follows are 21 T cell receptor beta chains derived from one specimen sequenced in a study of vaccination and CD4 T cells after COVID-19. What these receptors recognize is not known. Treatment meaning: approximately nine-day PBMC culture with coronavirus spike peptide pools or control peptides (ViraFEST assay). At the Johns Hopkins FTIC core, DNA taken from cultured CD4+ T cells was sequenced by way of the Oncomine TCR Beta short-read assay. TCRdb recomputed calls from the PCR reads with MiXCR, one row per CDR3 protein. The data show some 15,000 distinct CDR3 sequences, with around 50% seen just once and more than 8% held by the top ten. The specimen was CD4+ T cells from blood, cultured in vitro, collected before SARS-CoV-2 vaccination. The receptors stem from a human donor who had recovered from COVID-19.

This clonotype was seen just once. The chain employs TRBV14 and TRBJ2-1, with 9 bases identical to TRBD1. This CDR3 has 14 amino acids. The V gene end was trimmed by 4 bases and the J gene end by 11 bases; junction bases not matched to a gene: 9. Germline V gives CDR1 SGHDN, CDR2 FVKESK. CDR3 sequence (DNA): TGTGCCAGCAGCCGCCCGGGACAGGGACGAAAGCAGTTCTTC. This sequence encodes CASSRPGQGRKQFF.

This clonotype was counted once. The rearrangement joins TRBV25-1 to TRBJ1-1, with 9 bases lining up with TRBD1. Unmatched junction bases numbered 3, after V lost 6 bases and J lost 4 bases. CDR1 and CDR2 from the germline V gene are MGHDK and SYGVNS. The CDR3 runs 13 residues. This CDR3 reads CASRGQGGTEAFF. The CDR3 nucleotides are TGTGCCAGCAGGGGACAGGGCGGCACTGAAGCTTTCTTT.

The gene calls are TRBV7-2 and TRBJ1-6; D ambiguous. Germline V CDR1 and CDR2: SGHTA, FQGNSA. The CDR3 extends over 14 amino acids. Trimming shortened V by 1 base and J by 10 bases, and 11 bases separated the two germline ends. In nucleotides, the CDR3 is TGTGCCAGCAGCTTAGAAGGCTCTGGGTCACCCCTCCACTTT. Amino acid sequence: CASSLEGSGSPLHF.

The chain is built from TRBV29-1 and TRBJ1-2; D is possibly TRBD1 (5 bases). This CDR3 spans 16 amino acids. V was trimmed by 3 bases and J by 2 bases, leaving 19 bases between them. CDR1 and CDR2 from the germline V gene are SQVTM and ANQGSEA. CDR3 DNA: TGCAGCGTTGACCTGCAAGGGGCCACCATAAACTATGGCTACACCTTC. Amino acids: CSVDLQGATINYGYTF.

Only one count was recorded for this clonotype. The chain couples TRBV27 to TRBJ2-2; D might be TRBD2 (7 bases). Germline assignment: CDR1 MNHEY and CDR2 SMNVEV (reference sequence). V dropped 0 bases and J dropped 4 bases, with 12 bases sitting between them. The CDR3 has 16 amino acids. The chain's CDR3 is CASSLSGGGLTGELFF. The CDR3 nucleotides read TGTGCCAGCAGTTTATCAGGCGGGGGCCTCACCGGGGAGCTGTTTTTT.

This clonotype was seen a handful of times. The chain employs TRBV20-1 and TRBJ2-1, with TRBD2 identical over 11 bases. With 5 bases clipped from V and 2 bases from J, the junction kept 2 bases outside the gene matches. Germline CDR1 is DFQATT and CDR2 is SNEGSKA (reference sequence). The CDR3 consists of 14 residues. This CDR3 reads CSALTSGAYNEQFF. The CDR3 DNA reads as TGCAGTGCTTTGACTAGCGGGGCCTACAATGAGCAGTTCTTC.

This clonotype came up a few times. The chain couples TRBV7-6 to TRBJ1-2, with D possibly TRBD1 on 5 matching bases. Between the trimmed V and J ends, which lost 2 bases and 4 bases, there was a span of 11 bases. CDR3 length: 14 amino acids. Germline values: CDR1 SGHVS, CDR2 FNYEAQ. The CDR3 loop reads CASSLTDGGYGYTF. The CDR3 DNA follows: TGTGCCAGCAGCTTAACCGATGGGGGCTATGGCTACACCTTC.

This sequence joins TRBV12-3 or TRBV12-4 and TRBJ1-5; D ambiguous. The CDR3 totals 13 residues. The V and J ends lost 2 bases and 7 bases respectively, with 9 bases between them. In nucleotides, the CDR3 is TGTGCCAGCAGTTTATGGGAAGGGCAGCCCCAGCATTTT. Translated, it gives CASSLWEGQPQHF.

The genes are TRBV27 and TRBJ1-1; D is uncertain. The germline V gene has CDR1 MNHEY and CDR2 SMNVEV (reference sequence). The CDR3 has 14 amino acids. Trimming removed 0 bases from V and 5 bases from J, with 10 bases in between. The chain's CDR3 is CASSLSPGKTEAFF. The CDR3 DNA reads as TGTGCCAGCAGTTTATCGCCCGGGAAAACTGAAGCTTTCTTT.

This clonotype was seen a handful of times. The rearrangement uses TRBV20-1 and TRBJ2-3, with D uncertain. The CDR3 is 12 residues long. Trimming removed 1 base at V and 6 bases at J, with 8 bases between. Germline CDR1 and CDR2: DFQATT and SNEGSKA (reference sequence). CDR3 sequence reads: CSARGNQDTQYF. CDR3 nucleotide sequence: TGCAGTGCTAGAGGGAATCAGGATACGCAGTATTTT.

CDR3 sequence reads: CASRNLGGRKQETQYF. The CDR3 nucleotides read TGTGCCAGCAGGAACCTTGGCGGGAGGAAACAAGAGACCCAGTACTTC. The genes are TRBV5-5 and TRBJ2-5, with 8 nucleotides matching TRBD2. J gave up 2 bases and V 5 bases, and 11 bases lay outside the gene matches. The germline gives CDR1 SGHKS, CDR2 YYEKEE (reference sequence). The CDR3 has 16 amino acids.

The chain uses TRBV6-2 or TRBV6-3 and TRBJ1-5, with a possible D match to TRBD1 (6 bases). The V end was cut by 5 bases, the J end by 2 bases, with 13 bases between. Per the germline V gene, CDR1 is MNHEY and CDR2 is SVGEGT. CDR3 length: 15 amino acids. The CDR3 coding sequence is TGTGCCAGCAGTACAGGACAGCGCGGCAATCAGCCCCAGCATTTT. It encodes CASSTGQRGNQPQHF.

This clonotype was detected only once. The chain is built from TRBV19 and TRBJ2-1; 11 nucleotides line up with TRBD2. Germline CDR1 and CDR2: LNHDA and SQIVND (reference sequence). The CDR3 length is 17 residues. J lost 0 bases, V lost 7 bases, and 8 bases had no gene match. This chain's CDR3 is CASMGTSGLISYNEQFF. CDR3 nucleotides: TGTGCCAGTATGGGGACTAGCGGATTAATCTCCTACAATGAGCAGTTCTTC. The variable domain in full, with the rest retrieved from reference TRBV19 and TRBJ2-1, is DGGITQSPKYLFRKEGQNVTLSCEQNLNHDAMYWYRQDPGQGLRLIYYSQIVNDFQKGDIAEGYSVSREKKESFPLTVTSAQKNPTAFYLCASMGTSGLISYNEQFFGPGTRLTVL.

The CDR3 coding sequence is TGTGCCAGCAGATTATCCGGCCAGGGAGCTTATGGCTACACCTTC. Protein: CASRLSGQGAYGYTF. This chain connects TRBV12-3 or TRBV12-4 to TRBJ1-2; D is perhaps TRBD1 (5 bases). Between the trimmed V and J ends, which lost 6 bases and 5 bases, there was a span of 19 bases. The CDR3 sequence is 15 residues long.

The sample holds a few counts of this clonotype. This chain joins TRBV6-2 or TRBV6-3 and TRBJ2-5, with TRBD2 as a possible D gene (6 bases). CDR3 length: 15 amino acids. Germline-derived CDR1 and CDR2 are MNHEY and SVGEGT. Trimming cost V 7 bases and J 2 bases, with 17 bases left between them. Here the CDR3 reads CASMRDGNIQETQYF. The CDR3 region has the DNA TGTGCCAGCATGCGGGACGGGAACATACAAGAGACCCAGTACTTC.

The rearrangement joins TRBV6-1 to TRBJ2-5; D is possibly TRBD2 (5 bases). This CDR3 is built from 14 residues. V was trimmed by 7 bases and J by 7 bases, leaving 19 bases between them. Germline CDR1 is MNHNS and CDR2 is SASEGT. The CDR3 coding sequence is TGTGCCAGCAACTCTCGCGGGCGGTCAGGGACCCAGTACTTC. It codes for CASNSRGRSGTQYF.

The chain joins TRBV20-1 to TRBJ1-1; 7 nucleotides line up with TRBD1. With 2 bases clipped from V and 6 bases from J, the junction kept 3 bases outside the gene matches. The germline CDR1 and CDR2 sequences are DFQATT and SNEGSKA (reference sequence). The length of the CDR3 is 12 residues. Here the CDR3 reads CSARRGRAEAFF. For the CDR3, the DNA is TGCAGTGCTAGAAGGGGGCGGGCTGAAGCTTTCTTT.

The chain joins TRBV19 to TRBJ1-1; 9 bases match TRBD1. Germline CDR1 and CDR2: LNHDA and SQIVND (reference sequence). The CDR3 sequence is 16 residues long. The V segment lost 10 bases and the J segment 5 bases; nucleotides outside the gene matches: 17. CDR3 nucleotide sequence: TGTGCCACCAGGGGGTCTAGTGGACAGGGGAATACTGAAGCTTTCTTT. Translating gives CATRGSSGQGNTEAFF. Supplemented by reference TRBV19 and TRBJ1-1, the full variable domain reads DGGITQSPKYLFRKEGQNVTLSCEQNLNHDAMYWYRQDPGQGLRLIYYSQIVNDFQKGDIAEGYSVSREKKESFPLTVTSAQKNPTAFYLCATRGSSGQGNTEAFFGQGTRLTVV.

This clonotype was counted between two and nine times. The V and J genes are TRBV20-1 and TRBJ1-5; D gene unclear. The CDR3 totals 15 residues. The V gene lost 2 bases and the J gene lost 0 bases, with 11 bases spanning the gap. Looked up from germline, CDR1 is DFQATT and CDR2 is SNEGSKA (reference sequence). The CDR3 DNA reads TGCAGTGCTAGAAGGGCAGCCGATAGCAATCAGCCCCAGCATTTT. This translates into CSARRAADSNQPQHF.

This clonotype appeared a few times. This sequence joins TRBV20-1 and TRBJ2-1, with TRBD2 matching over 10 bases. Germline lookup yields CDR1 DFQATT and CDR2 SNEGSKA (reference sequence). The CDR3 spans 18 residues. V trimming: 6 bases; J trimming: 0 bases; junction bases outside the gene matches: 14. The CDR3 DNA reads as TGCAGTGCCGCGTCCCCCCTGCGACTAGCGGGCTCCTACAATGAGCAGTTCTTC. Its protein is CSAASPLRLAGSYNEQFF.

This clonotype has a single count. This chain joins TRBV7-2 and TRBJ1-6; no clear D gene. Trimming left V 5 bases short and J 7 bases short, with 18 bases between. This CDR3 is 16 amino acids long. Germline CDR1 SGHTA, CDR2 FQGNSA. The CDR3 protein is CASSPTTGPSNSPLHF. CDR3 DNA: TGTGCCAGCAGCCCAACCACCGGGCCCTCAAATTCACCCCTCCACTTT.